The 2 T cell receptor beta chains presented below share a single source sample, sequenced in a study of cytomegalovirus exposure and HLA in healthy donors. Use of 60 Vbeta and 13 Jbeta primers characterized the PCR. Clones were sequenced by immunoSEQ multiplex PCR, and TCRdb holds only the in-frame ones, with some missing. The table includes 95,000 or so clones, 70% detected once. The sample was PBMCs. Source of these receptors: a woman aged 50 to 60 in good health and CMV-seropositive.

The chain combines TRBV7-3 with TRBJ2-1, with D possibly being TRBD2 (5 bases). In germline, CDR1 is SGHTA, CDR2 FQGTGA. CDR3 size: 15 residues. Between the trimmed V and J ends, which lost 4 bases and 0 bases, there was a span of 10 bases. The CDR3 reads CASSSADGSYNEQFF. Written as DNA, the CDR3 is TGTGCCAGCAGCTCAGCGGATGGCTCCTACAATGAGCAGTTCTTC.

The chain links TRBV2 to TRBJ2-7; 10 bases are a match to TRBD2. CDR3 size: 16 residues. V shed 6 bases, J shed 6 bases, and the junction held 14 bases outside the gene matches. The germline V gene has CDR1 SNHLY and CDR2 FYNNEI. The CDR3 bases are TGTGCCAGCAGGGCCTCCCCGGGACTAGCGAGCGGCGAGCAGTACTTC. It translates to CASRASPGLASGEQYF.